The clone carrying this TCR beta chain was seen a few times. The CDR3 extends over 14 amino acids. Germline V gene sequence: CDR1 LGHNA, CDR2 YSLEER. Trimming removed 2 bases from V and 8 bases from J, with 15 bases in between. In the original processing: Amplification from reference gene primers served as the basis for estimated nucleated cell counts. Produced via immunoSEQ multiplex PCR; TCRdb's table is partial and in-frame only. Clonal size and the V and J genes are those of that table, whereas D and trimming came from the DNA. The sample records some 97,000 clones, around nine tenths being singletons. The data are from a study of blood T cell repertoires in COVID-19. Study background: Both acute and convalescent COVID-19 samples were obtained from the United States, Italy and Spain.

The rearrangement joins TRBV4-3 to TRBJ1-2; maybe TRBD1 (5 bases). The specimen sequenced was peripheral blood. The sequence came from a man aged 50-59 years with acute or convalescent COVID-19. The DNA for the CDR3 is TGCGCCAGCAGCCAATCTACTCGGGGGGGAGGCTACACCTTC. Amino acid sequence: CASSQSTRGGGYTF.